The rows below give T cell receptor beta chains drawn from one sample of a study of shared clonotypes between healthy human individuals. Using immunoSEQ multiplex PCR, the repertoire was profiled, and TCRdb retains in-frame clones only, with some absent. The sample consists of about 120,000 clones, roughly 70% of them appearing once. Sequences were obtained from memory CD8+ T cells sorted from blood. The receptors shown here come from a woman aged 25 to 39 in good health. CDR3s include the opening cysteine and the closing phenylalanine or tryptophan. The D gene is left open where the match is weak. The size entry is marked missing in some rows and otherwise reads once, few, many or a size class.

V	J	D	size	CDR3	DNA
TRBV5-1	TRBJ1-4	NA	NA	CASSSQRGSEKLFF	TGCGCCAGCAGCTCACAACGGGGGTCCGAAAAACTGTTTTTT
TRBV7-9	TRBJ2-2	NA	NA	CASMRRLVTGELFF	TGTGCCAGCATGCGTAGACTGGTCACCGGGGAGCTGTTTTTT
TRBV28	TRBJ1-1	TRBD1	NA	CASSPLTGDRNTEAFF	TGTGCCAGCAGTCCCCTGACAGGGGATCGGAACACTGAAGCTTTCTTT
TRBV5-1	TRBJ2-1	NA	NA	CASSINFSGEQFF	TGCGCCAGCAGCATTAATTTTAGTGGTGAGCAGTTCTTC
TRBV7-9	TRBJ2-1	TRBD2	NA	CASSLAPGAGGNNEQFF	TGTGCCAGCAGCTTAGCCCCTGGGGCGGGAGGCAACAATGAGCAGTTCTTC
TRBV7-9	TRBJ1-1	NA	NA	CASSLTQPGDTEAFF	TGTGCCAGCAGCTTAACACAGCCCGGCGACACTGAAGCTTTCTTT
TRBV29-1	TRBJ1-5	TRBD1	NA	CSVATGRGGNQPQHF	TGCAGCGTTGCCACAGGCAGGGGGGGCAATCAGCCCCAGCATTTT
TRBV6-1	TRBJ1-2	TRBD1	NA	CASSEADLDRIYGYTF	TGTGCCAGCAGTGAAGCTGACTTGGACAGGATTTATGGCTACACCTTC
TRBV23-1	TRBJ2-7	TRBD1	few	CASSHSREGTGFYYEQYF	TGCGCCAGCAGTCACTCTCGGGAAGGGACAGGGTTTTACTACGAGCAGTACTTC
TRBV19	TRBJ2-2	NA	few	CASSIWALATNTGELFF	TGTGCCAGTAGTATCTGGGCCTTAGCCACGAACACCGGGGAGCTGTTTTTT
TRBV19	TRBJ2-7	NA	NA	CASRDTVRYEQYF	TGTGCCAGTAGGGACACAGTCCGCTACGAGCAGTACTTC
TRBV28	TRBJ2-2	TRBD1	NA	CASSSGTGGFGELFF	TGTGCCAGCAGCTCCGGGACAGGGGGCTTCGGGGAGCTGTTTTTT
TRBV2	TRBJ2-7	TRBD1	NA	CASSEQLGTVSYEQYF	TGTGCCAGCAGTGAACAGCTCGGGACAGTCTCCTACGAGCAGTACTTC
TRBV28	TRBJ1-2	NA	NA	CASSLIPNYGYTF	TGTGCCAGCAGTTTAATACCAAACTATGGCTACACCTTC
TRBV7-3	TRBJ1-3	NA	NA	CASSSGVGNTIYF	TGTGCCAGCAGCTCCGGGGTCGGAAACACCATATATTTT
TRBV7-3	TRBJ1-1	NA	NA	CASSPSGTIDTEAFF	TGTGCCAGCAGCCCATCAGGGACCATTGACACTGAAGCTTTCTTT
TRBV30	TRBJ2-1	NA	NA	CAWSVSSGAEQFF	TGTGCCTGGAGTGTAAGTTCGGGGGCTGAGCAGTTCTTC
TRBV29-1	TRBJ2-7	TRBD1	NA	CSVLRPGQGAYEQYF	TGCAGCGTTCTTCGGCCAGGACAGGGGGCTTACGAGCAGTACTTC
TRBV4-1	TRBJ2-2	NA	NA	CASSHILLDRGTNTGELFF	TGCGCCAGCAGCCATATTCTCCTGGACAGAGGAACGAACACCGGGGAGCTGTTTTTT
TRBV28	TRBJ2-7	TRBD2	NA	CASSSPGLSYEQYF	TGTGCCAGCAGTTCACCGGGACTATCTTACGAGCAGTACTTC
TRBV6-1	TRBJ1-4	NA	NA	CASSVSEGGANEKLFF	TGTGCCAGCAGTGTTTCCGAAGGGGGGGCTAATGAAAAACTGTTTTTT
TRBV6-1	TRBJ2-4	NA	NA	CASNESSGKNIQYF	TGTGCCAGCAACGAGAGCAGTGGCAAAAACATTCAGTACTTC
TRBV4-1	TRBJ1-3	TRBD1	NA	CASSRHPGQVEDGGAGNTIYF	TGCGCCAGCAGCCGGCATCCGGGACAGGTCGAAGACGGGGGGGCTGGAAACACCATATATTTT
TRBV28	TRBJ1-1	NA	NA	CASSLGPGNMNTEAFF	TGTGCCAGCAGTTTGGGCCCCGGGAACATGAACACTGAAGCTTTCTTT
TRBV19	TRBJ2-2	TRBD2	NA	CASSLRTSLNTGELFF	TGTGCCAGTAGTCTCCGGACTAGCTTGAACACCGGGGAGCTGTTTTTT
TRBV28	TRBJ1-3	NA	few	CASRKKLGFRDTIYF	TGTGCCAGCAGAAAAAAGCTTGGTTTCCGGGACACCATATATTTT
TRBV28	TRBJ1-5	NA	NA	CASSLQAGSNQPQHF	TGTGCCAGCAGTTTACAGGCGGGTAGCAATCAGCCCCAGCATTTT
TRBV23-1	TRBJ1-5	NA	NA	CASSQSGAAHQPQHF	TGCGCCAGCAGTCAATCGGGGGCAGCCCATCAGCCCCAGCATTTT
TRBV6-6	TRBJ1-5	NA	NA	CASSYAAAHQPQHF	TGTGCCAGCAGTTACGCGGCGGCACATCAGCCCCAGCATTTT
TRBV27	TRBJ2-7	NA	once	CASSLTSPGTTHYEQYF	TGTGCCAGCAGTTTAACTAGCCCCGGGACAACTCACTACGAGCAGTACTTC
TRBV13	TRBJ2-6	NA	once	CASSLGYSVLGGAGANVLTF	TGTGCCAGCAGCTTAGGGTATTCGGTCTTGGGGGGCGCGGGGGCCAACGTCCTGACTTTC
TRBV15	TRBJ1-2	NA	NA	CATGWGAGGYTF	TGTGCCACCGGATGGGGGGCTGGGGGCTACACCTTC
TRBV6-1	TRBJ2-5	TRBD2	NA	CASSDGGGRGSETQYF	TGTGCCAGCAGTGACGGAGGCGGGAGGGGGTCAGAGACCCAGTACTTC
TRBV7-9	TRBJ2-1	TRBD1	NA	CASSFSGTGGNEQFF	TGTGCCAGCAGCTTTTCCGGGACAGGGGGCAATGAGCAGTTCTTC
TRBV5-4	TRBJ1-1	TRBD1	few	CASSLARGQGLVW	TGTGCCAGCAGCTTGGCCCGGGGACAGGGGTTAGTCTGG
TRBV11-2	TRBJ2-7	NA	NA	CASSYFPPGLKNYEQYF	TGTGCCAGCAGCTACTTTCCCCCGGGACTGAAGAACTACGAGCAGTACTTC
TRBV4-2	TRBJ2-2	TRBD1	few	CASSDSGQTHTGELFF	TGTGCCAGCAGCGATTCGGGACAGACCCACACCGGGGAGCTGTTTTTT
TRBV15	TRBJ1-3	NA	NA	CATSRVRPTVSGNTIYF	TGTGCCACCAGCAGAGTTAGACCGACGGTCTCTGGAAACACCATATATTTT
TRBV6-5	TRBJ2-7	NA	NA	CASSYRETYEQYF	TGTGCCAGCAGTTACAGAGAAACCTACGAGCAGTACTTC
TRBV19	TRBJ1-4	NA	NA	CASSRIPARAATNEKLFF	TGTGCCAGTAGTAGAATCCCTGCCAGGGCGGCTACTAATGAAAAACTGTTTTTT
TRBV15	TRBJ2-2	NA	NA	CATSRDQIGATYTGELFF	TGTGCCACCAGCAGAGATCAGATAGGGGCTACGTACACCGGGGAGCTGTTTTTT
TRBV19	TRBJ1-2	NA	NA	CASGGLGYTF	TGTGCCAGTGGGGGGCTTGGCTACACCTTC
TRBV7-9	TRBJ2-7	NA	few	CASSPDGFRGLEQYF	TGTGCCAGCAGCCCCGACGGGTTTAGGGGTCTCGAGCAGTACTTC
TRBV5-6	TRBJ1-5	NA	NA	CASSLGGAHSNQPQHF	TGTGCCAGCAGCTTGGGGGGGGCCCATAGCAATCAGCCCCAGCATTTT
TRBV5-1	TRBJ1-4	TRBD1	NA	CASSFSTRQGFDEKLFF	TGCGCCAGCAGCTTCTCCACCCGACAGGGTTTCGATGAAAAACTGTTTTTT
TRBV19	TRBJ2-7	NA	many	CASSGLTYEQYF	TGTGCCAGTTCGGGGCTCACCTACGAGCAGTACTTC
TRBV5-5	TRBJ2-7	NA	NA	CASSLDSVGWSSYEQYF	TGTGCCAGCAGCTTGGATTCGGTGGGCTGGAGCTCCTACGAGCAGTACTTC
TRBV9	TRBJ2-1	NA	many	CASSVAWRDDSYNEQFF	TGTGCCAGCAGCGTAGCTTGGCGGGATGACTCCTACAATGAGCAGTTCTTC
TRBV11-2	TRBJ1-1	NA	NA	CASSSTKGGRTEAFF	TGTGCCAGCAGCTCAACCAAGGGGGGGAGAACTGAAGCTTTCTTT
TRBV2	TRBJ2-4	TRBD2	NA	CASSQGEVTAGVNIQYF	TGTGCCAGCAGTCAGGGTGAGGTTACCGCGGGAGTGAACATTCAGTACTTC